A selection of T cell receptor beta chains follows, all from one sample in a study of blood T cell repertoires in COVID-19. Sequenced by immunoSEQ multiplex PCR; TCRdb stores in-frame clones only, minus some. The table lists roughly 220,000 clones, 85% to 90% of them singletons. The sample was PBMCs or T cells enriched from blood (not recorded which). These receptors came from a woman between 45 and 65 years old with acute COVID-19. CDR3s leave out the opening cysteine and the closing phenylalanine or tryptophan. A D gene is named only where the DNA matches it firmly.

TRBJ2-7 | TRBD2 | TRBV7-9 | 11 | ASSPGTSGRYH
TRBJ1-4 | - | TRBV5-4 | 12 | ASSLGQGGEKLF
TRBJ2-1 | - | TRBV10-3 | 9 | AISLYNEQF
TRBJ1-2 | - | TRBV19 | 10 | ASSSGTYGYT
TRBJ1-5 | - | TRBV10-3 | 12 | AISDPGSNQPQH
TRBJ2-1 | TRBD2 | TRBV15 | 13 | ATSSGGDGLNEQF
TRBJ1-6 | TRBD1 | TRBV2 | 13 | ASRPERTGNSPLH
TRBJ2-7 | - | TRBV28 | 11 | ASSLSPHYEQY
TRBJ2-5 | TRBD2 | TRBV9 | 14 | ASSAGTSGIGETQY
TRBJ2-3 | - | TRBV10-3 | 12 | AISGVSSTDTQY
TRBJ2-5 | - | TRBV24-1 | 14 | ATSDSGLGTQETQY
TRBJ2-3 | - | TRBV7-3 | 12 | ASSWTESTDTQY
TRBJ1-1 | - | TRBV27 | 18 | ASSLMGVGGAPQGDTEAF
TRBJ1-1 | - | TRBV28 | 10 | ASRLGDTEAF
TRBJ2-1 | - | TRBV3-1/TRBV3-2 | 13 | ASSQGNYRYNEQF
TRBJ1-6 | - | TRBV25-1 | 12 | ASRPTGRNSPLH
TRBJ2-4 | TRBD1 | TRBV28 | 12 | ASSPGQGGSIQY
TRBJ2-5 | - | TRBV27 | 14 | ASSPLFISGVETQY
TRBJ1-2 | - | TRBV7-2 | 12 | ASSLGGDYYGYT
TRBJ1-2 | - | TRBV27 | 14 | ASSLFPRQYLGGYT
TRBJ2-7 | TRBD1 | TRBV7-2 | 12 | ASSPGTGGDEQY
TRBJ2-5 | - | TRBV27 | 12 | ASSLRGRLETQY
TRBJ2-1 | - | TRBV19 | 11 | ASRNGLYNEQF
TRBJ2-7 | TRBD2 | TRBV7-8 | 12 | ASSLGLAAYEQY
TRBJ2-7 | TRBD2 | TRBV6-1 | 12 | ASTGTSGIYEQY
TRBJ2-2 | - | TRBV3-1/TRBV3-2 | 14 | ASSQDVRQDTGELF
TRBJ1-1 | - | TRBV12-3/TRBV12-4 | 11 | ASSSQGNTEAF
TRBJ1-2 | - | TRBV2 | 12 | ASSGLVVRGGYT
TRBJ1-3 | - | TRBV7-6 | 13 | ASSPTSGSGNTIY
TRBJ2-3 | TRBD1 | TRBV18 | 16 | ASSPGQGRSGGTDTQY
TRBJ2-1 | - | TRBV28 | 12 | ASSLYPGQSGRF
TRBJ1-2 | - | TRBV7-9 | 13 | ASSLEWAGQGGYT
TRBJ2-5 | TRBD2 | TRBV5-4 | 14 | ASSRSLAGSPETQY
TRBJ2-3 | TRBD2 | TRBV28 | 14 | ASRPSAGGGTDTQY
TRBJ2-7 | TRBD2 | TRBV19 | 13 | ASSRAVTSGYEQY
TRBJ1-2 | TRBD1 | TRBV6-2/TRBV6-3 | 14 | ASSPLTTGKNYGYT
TRBJ2-7 | - | TRBV27 | 9 | ASSSYLEQY
TRBJ2-7 | TRBD1 | TRBV3-1/TRBV3-2 | 14 | ASSHRQGPFSYEQY
TRBJ2-2 | - | TRBV7-8 | 15 | ASSLTRSRTATGELF
TRBJ2-2 | - | TRBV24-1 | 12 | ATSDRRDTGELF
TRBJ2-7 | TRBD2 | TRBV28 | 13 | ASSRAGVSSYEQY
TRBJ1-4 | TRBD1 | TRBV28 | 13 | ASSFAGTANEKLF
TRBJ2-2 | - | TRBV19 | 12 | ASSNLRTSGELF
TRBJ2-7 | TRBD1 | TRBV5-4 | 13 | ASNTGGPSSYEQY
TRBJ2-5 | TRBD1 | TRBV5-1 | 13 | ASSSAGTGKETQY
TRBJ1-1 | - | TRBV27 | 13 | ASSSTGKSNTEAF
TRBJ2-2 | TRBD2 | TRBV3-1/TRBV3-2 | 16 | ASSQEVWLAGSTGELF
TRBJ1-5 | - | TRBV2 | 12 | ASSIMTGNQPQH
TRBJ2-4 | - | TRBV3-1/TRBV3-2 | 13 | ASSQTGMGAGIQY